The present entry profiles one T cell receptor beta chain with its context. Assay: immunoSEQ multiplex PCR; the TCRdb copy retains only in-frame clones and omits some. The profile covers 35,000 to 50,000 clones, with roughly nine tenths appearing a single time and roughly a sixth taken by the ten largest. These data originate in a study of blood T cell repertoires in COVID-19. This clonotype was sampled from a man between 70 and 80 years old with active COVID-19. Sequencing was performed on peripheral blood.

CDR3 in amino acids: CSWTVNTEAFF. The CDR3 DNA reads TGCAGCTGGACAGTGAACACTGAAGCTTTCTTT. The chain couples TRBV29-1 to TRBJ1-1; tentative D call: TRBD1 (6 bases). The CDR3 is 11 amino acids. Trimming removed 8 bases at V and 0 bases at J, with 7 bases between. Germline V gene data show CDR1 as SQVTM and CDR2 as ANQGSEA. The full variable domain, rest sourced from reference TRBV29-1 and TRBJ1-1, is SAVISQKPSRDICQRGTSLTIQCQVDSQVTMMFWYRQQPGQSLTLIATANQGSEATYESGFVIDKFPISRPNLTFSTLTVSNMSPEDSSIYLCSWTVNTEAFFGQGTRLTVV.